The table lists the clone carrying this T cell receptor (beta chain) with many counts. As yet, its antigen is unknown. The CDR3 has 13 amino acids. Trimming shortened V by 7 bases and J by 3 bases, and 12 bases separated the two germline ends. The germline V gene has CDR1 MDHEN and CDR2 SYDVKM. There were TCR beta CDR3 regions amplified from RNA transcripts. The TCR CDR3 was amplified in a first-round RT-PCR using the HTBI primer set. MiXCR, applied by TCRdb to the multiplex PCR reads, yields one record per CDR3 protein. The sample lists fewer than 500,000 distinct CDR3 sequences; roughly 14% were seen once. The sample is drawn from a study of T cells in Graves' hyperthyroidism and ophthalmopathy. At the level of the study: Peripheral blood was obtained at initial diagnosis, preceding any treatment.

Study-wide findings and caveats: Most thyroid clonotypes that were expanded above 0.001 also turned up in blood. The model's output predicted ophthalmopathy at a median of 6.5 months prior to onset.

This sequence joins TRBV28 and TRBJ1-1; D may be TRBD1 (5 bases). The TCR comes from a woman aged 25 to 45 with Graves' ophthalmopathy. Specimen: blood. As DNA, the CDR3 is TGTGCCAGCACCCTCGGACAATACACTGAAGCTTTCTTT. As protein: CASTLGQYTEAFF.